This T cell receptor (beta chain) was retrieved from a study of Graves' ophthalmopathy and Graves' hyperthyroidism. Across the whole study: Pretreatment peripheral blood was obtained at initial diagnosis.

This clonotype was seen many times. What it binds is not known. Per germline, CDR1 MNHEY and CDR2 SVGAGI. This CDR3 spans 16 amino acids. V lost 2 bases and J 6 bases, leaving 20 bases between the germline ends. Study conclusions and caveats: Blood also harbored most expanded thyroid clonotypes above 0.001 frequency.

Amplification targeted the TCR beta CDR3 regions, with RNA transcripts as the source material. First-round RT-PCR employed HTBI primers, with a second-round multiplex PCR after it. TCRdb ran MiXCR on the multiplex PCR reads and lists one entry per CDR3 protein. This sample has about 340,000 distinct CDR3 sequences, with around a sixth found just once. Patients with other autoimmune diseases, uncontrolled infections, pregnancy or lactation were excluded. The PBMCs originated from more than 7.5 ml of fresh peripheral blood. The receptor comes from an adult man with Graves' ophthalmopathy. V and J are TRBV6-5 and TRBJ2-7; tentative D call: TRBD1 (5 bases). Sequenced material: peripheral blood. Here the CDR3 reads CASSYGTGVRAAEQYF. The DNA of the CDR3 is TGTGCCAGCAGTTACGGCACAGGCGTCCGGGCAGCCGAGCAGTACTTC.